This T cell receptor (beta chain) was captured in a study of T cell changes during pregnancy in multiple sclerosis (dated by TCRdb to about 2019). Regarding the study in general: The study examined how the T cell repertoire changed over the course of pregnancy in women with multiple sclerosis.

The CDR3 spans 13 residues, from the cysteine through the phenylalanine. Left in the record is the CDR3 DNA by itself, 39 bases read in frame from the first base. Relative to germline, V is 3 bases shorter and J is 6 bases shorter, with 12 bases between their ends. In the germline V gene, CDR1 corresponds to SGDLS and CDR2 to YYNGEE. With regard to this clone: Its antigen target is currently unknown. No per-base quality is available; no much larger clone lies one base away.

To prepare the library, the immunoSEQ multiplex PCR assay was applied. Drawn from immuneACCESS, this table holds only the in-frame rearrangements with V and J called that TCRdb kept. Clones are partly lost; checked studies trace under half to an unresolved V gene and leave the rest unexplained. The sample table records under 60,000 clones; roughly nine tenths of these occur just once. In total, the top ten clones hold about 10% of the sample. This receptor was obtained from a female donor with multiple sclerosis, enrolled in a pregnancy study. The source was CD8+ T cells from peripheral blood mononuclear cells, collected after pregnancy. The receptor chain draws on TRBV9 and TRBJ1-1, with no reliable assignment of the D segment. The CDR3 sequence is CASSGTTHPEAFF. Read as DNA, the sequence is TGTGCCAGCAGCGGAACTACGCACCCTGAAGCTTTCTTT.